This TCR beta chain originates from a study of sequential checkpoint blockade in melanoma. Findings and limits, study-wide: Tumor T-cell fraction and clonality correlated with PD-L1 and CD8+ counts. Rising tumor T-cell fraction and clonality meant about 30 times likelier benefit.

Treatment meaning: randomized to nivolumab then ipilimumab (arm A) or the reverse (arm B). None of the patients previously received DNA-damaging chemotherapy. Comments on this clone: What it binds is unknown.

The protocol was immunoSEQ multiplex PCR, while the TCRdb copy is restricted to in-frame clones and leaves out a portion. The table shows 37,000 or so clones, with under 35% occurring only once. The CDR3 runs to 15 residues. Trimming shortened V by 0 bases and J by 0 bases, and 6 bases separated the two germline ends. From germline, CDR1 is SGHNT and CDR2 YENEEA. J is TRBJ1-3 and V is TRBV11-3; possibly TRBD1 for D (6 bases). The source material was tumor tissue (inferred from file names), sampled from a patient given nivolumab and ipilimumab in sequence. The receptor comes from a human donor with melanoma. CDR3 coding DNA: TGTGCCAGCAGCTTAGACAGGGGCTCTGGAAACACCATATATTTT. Translation: CASSLDRGSGNTIYF.